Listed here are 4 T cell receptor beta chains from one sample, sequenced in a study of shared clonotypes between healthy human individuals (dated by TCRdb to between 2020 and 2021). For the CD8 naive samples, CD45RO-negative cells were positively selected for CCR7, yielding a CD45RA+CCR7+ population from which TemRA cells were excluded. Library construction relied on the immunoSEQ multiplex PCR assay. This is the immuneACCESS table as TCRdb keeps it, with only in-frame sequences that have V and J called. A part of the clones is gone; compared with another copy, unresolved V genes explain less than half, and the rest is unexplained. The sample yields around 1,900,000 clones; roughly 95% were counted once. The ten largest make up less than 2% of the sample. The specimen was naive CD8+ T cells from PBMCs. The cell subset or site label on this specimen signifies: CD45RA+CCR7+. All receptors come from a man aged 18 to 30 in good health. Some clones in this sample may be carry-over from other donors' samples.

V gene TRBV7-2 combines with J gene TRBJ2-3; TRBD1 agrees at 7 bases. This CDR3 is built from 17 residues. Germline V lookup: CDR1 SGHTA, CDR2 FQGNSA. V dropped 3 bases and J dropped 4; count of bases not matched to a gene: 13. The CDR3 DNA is TGTGCCAGCAGCTTTATGTTTTCGAGGGGGCGGGCAGATACGCAGTATTTT. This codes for CASSFMFSRGRADTQYF.

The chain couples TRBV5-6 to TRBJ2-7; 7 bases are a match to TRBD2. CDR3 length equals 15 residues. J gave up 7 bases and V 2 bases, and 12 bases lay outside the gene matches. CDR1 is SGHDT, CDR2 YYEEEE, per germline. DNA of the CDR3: TGTGCCAGCAGCTTACAATCCGCGGGGGTTTGGGAGCAGTACTTC. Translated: CASSLQSAGVWEQYF.

In nucleotides, the CDR3 is TGTGCCAGTAGTTCCCTAGCGGTGAGCACAGATACGCAGTATTTT. This gives the protein CASSSLAVSTDTQYF. The J gene is TRBJ2-3, the V gene TRBV19, with 7 bases identical to TRBD2. Germline-derived CDR1 and CDR2 are LNHDA and SQIVND (reference sequence). Germline trimming cut 5 bases from V and 0 bases from J; bases unmatched to any gene: 5. CDR3 length: 15 residues.

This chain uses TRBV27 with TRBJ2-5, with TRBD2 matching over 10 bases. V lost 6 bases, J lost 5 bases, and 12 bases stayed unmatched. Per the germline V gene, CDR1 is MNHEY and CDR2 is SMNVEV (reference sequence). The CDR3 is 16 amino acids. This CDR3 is CASRPLAGVWGETQYF. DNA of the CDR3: TGTGCCAGCAGGCCCCTAGCGGGAGTTTGGGGGGAGACCCAGTACTTC.